Below, 24 T cell receptor beta chains from the same sample are listed, as sequenced in a study of T-cell memory formation after mild COVID-19. Each CDR3 protein is one row after TCRdb ran MiXCR on the 5' RACE reads. The data contain roughly 510,000 distinct CDR3 sequences, roughly 17% of them singletons. The sample comprised PBMCs or a T cell subset sorted from them (not recorded which). Receptors originate from an adult woman who had mild COVID-19 (a few samples of this study predate the infection). Cell type and time point are not known.

V usage is TRBV5-4 and J usage is TRBJ2-5; perhaps TRBD1 as D (6 bases). The length of the CDR3 is 13 residues. Germline lookup yields CDR1 SGHNT and CDR2 YYREEE (reference sequence). V was clipped by 0 bases and J by 11 bases, with 14 bases between them. The CDR3 spells CASSLDQQGAQYF. In nucleotides, the CDR3 is TGTGCCAGCAGCTTGGACCAACAGGGCGCTCAGTACTTC.

CDR3 DNA: TGTGCCAGCAGCCATCCCCCCGGGACAGGACTCTCACCCCTCCACTTT. This encodes CASSHPPGTGLSPLHF. The J gene is TRBJ1-6, the V gene TRBV3-1; 8 bases fit TRBD1. CDR1 LGHDT and CDR2 YNNKEL come from the germline V gene (reference sequence). The CDR3 consists of 16 residues. V lost 3 bases and J lost 10; bases outside the gene matches: 11.

This chain links TRBV7-2 with TRBJ2-1; D gene unclear. This CDR3 spans 14 amino acids. The V and J ends lost 1 base and 9 bases respectively, with 13 bases between them. Looked up from germline, CDR1 is SGHTA and CDR2 is FQGNSA. The CDR3 loop reads CASSLEVRMGEQFF. The DNA for the CDR3 is TGTGCCAGCAGCTTAGAGGTGAGAATGGGTGAGCAGTTCTTC.

The genes are TRBV7-9 and TRBJ2-7; D gene ambiguous. CDR3 length: 15 residues. Per the germline V gene, CDR1 is SEHNR and CDR2 is FQNEAQ (reference sequence). V was cut by 0 bases and J by 12 bases, with 21 bases left in between. The CDR3 sequence: CASSLANLRGRKWYF. CDR3 in DNA: TGTGCCAGCAGCTTAGCCAACTTACGTGGACGGAAATGGTACTTC.

In its sample, this clonotype was seen a few times. The gene calls are TRBV6-4 and TRBJ2-1; D may be TRBD2 (5 bases). V shed 2 bases and J shed 8 bases, with 13 bases lying between them. The CDR3 consists of 14 residues. Germline V gene sequence: CDR1 MRHNA, CDR2 SNTAGT. The CDR3 bases are TGTGCCAGCAGTGACGGGGTGTACGGGGATGAGCAGTTCTTC. This codes for CASSDGVYGDEQFF.

The CDR3 DNA is TGCAGCGTTGAAGTAATAGACAGGGAGAACTATGGCTACACCTTC. Translation: CSVEVIDRENYGYTF. The chain carries TRBV29-1 and TRBJ1-2; TRBD1 aligns across 7 bases. Germline V gene lookup returns CDR1 SQVTM and CDR2 ANQGSEA. Unmatched junction bases numbered 7, after V lost 1 base and J lost 2 bases. The CDR3 consists of 15 residues.

This rearrangement joins TRBV5-1 to TRBJ1-6; D possibly corresponds to TRBD1 (6 bases). This CDR3 region has 16 residues. CDR1 is SGHRS, CDR2 YFSETQ, per germline. Trimming stripped 1 base from V and 8 bases from J, with 16 bases between. CDR3 sequence: CASSLTLGGEHSPLHF. The CDR3 DNA sequence: TGCGCCAGCAGCTTGACCCTAGGGGGAGAGCATTCACCCCTCCACTTT.

The chain recombines TRBV24-1 with TRBJ2-1, with 10 bases lining up with TRBD2. V lost 4 bases to trimming and J lost 3 bases; unmatched junction nucleotides: 5. Per germline, CDR1 KGHDR and CDR2 SFDVKD. The CDR3 has 16 amino acids. CDR3 region: CATSDLAGGNYNEQFF. The CDR3 DNA follows: TGTGCCACCAGTGACTTAGCGGGAGGCAACTACAATGAGCAGTTCTTC.

The chain couples TRBV4-3 to TRBJ1-5; no definite D call. The germline V gene encodes CDR1 LGHNA and CDR2 YSLEER. V was cut by 5 bases and J by 0 bases, with 11 bases left in between. This CDR3 comprises 15 residues. The CDR3 loop reads CASSAGKYSNQPQHF. The CDR3 nucleotides are TGCGCCAGCAGCGCAGGAAAATATAGCAATCAGCCCCAGCATTTT.

The chain recombines TRBV20-1 with TRBJ1-1; TRBD1 agrees at 10 bases. CDR3 length: 14 residues. V shed 0 bases, J shed 4 bases, and the junction held 2 bases outside the gene matches. CDR1 and CDR2 from the germline V gene are DFQATT and SNEGSKA (reference sequence). This CDR3 is CSARDRTGGTEAFF. The CDR3 DNA reads TGCAGTGCTAGAGATAGGACAGGGGGCACTGAAGCTTTCTTT.

The chain employs TRBV12-3 or TRBV12-4 and TRBJ1-5; weak D call: TRBD1 (6 bases). V was cut by 3 bases and J by 1 base, with 7 bases left in between. The CDR3 has 14 residues. CDR3 sequence reads: CASSFQGSNQPQHF. DNA of the CDR3: TGTGCCAGCAGTTTCCAGGGGAGCAATCAGCCCCAGCATTTT.

The rearrangement joins TRBV24-1 to TRBJ2-5; TRBD1 might be the D (5 bases). Germline assignment: CDR1 KGHDR and CDR2 SFDVKD. Trimming left V 1 base short and J 1 base short, with 15 bases between. The CDR3 is made up of 17 amino acids. DNA for the CDR3: TGTGCCACCAGTGATTTTATCGTAGGGGTGGGCCAAGAGACCCAGTACTTC. It codes for CATSDFIVGVGQETQYF.

The V gene is TRBV30, the J gene TRBJ2-1, with 7 bases lining up with TRBD2. Germline V gene lookup returns CDR1 GTSNPN and CDR2 SVGIG (reference sequence). Unmatched junction bases numbered 3, after V lost 4 bases and J lost 3 bases. The CDR3 consists of 13 residues. The CDR3 DNA follows: TGTGCCTGGAAGCTAGCGGTCTACAATGAGCAGTTCTTC. It translates to CAWKLAVYNEQFF. Complete variable domain (other parts from reference TRBV30 and TRBJ2-1): SQTIHQWPATLVQPVGSPLSLECTVEGTSNPNLYWYRQAAGRGLQLLFYSVGIGQISSEVPQNLSASRPQDRQFILSSKKLLLSDSGFYLCAWKLAVYNEQFFGPGTRLTVL.

This clonotype appeared a few times. This chain links TRBV7-9 with TRBJ1-2; no firm D call. The germline CDR1 and CDR2 sequences are SEHNR and FQNEAQ (reference sequence). The CDR3 spans 15 residues. V lost 4 bases and J 3 bases, leaving 15 bases between the germline ends. DNA of the CDR3: TGTGCCAGCAGCTCCCGGGGTGGGTTTCACTATGGCTACACCTTC. It encodes CASSSRGGFHYGYTF. Full variable domain (rest looked up from reference TRBV7-9 and TRBJ1-2): DTGVSQNPRHKITKRGQNVTFRCDPISEHNRLYWYRQTLGQGPEFLTYFQNEAQLEKSRLLSDRFSAERPKGSFSTLEIQRTEQGDSAMYLCASSSRGGFHYGYTFGSGTRLTVV.

The V and J genes are TRBV4-1 and TRBJ2-3; maybe TRBD2 (5 bases). V was shortened by 3 bases and J by 2 bases, with 12 bases between the two germline ends. Germline lookup yields CDR1 MGHRA and CDR2 YSYEKL. The CDR3 consists of 15 residues. DNA of the CDR3: TGCGCCAGCAGCCAGATTACCGGGAACACAGATACGCAGTATTTT. Residues: CASSQITGNTDTQYF.

This clonotype turned up a few times. V gene TRBV5-1 combines with J gene TRBJ1-1; no clear D gene. Germline V gene lookup returns CDR1 SGHRS and CDR2 YFSETQ. V lost 4 bases, J lost 6 bases, and 13 bases lay in between. The CDR3 contains 13 residues. This chain's CDR3 is CASSEDLFAEAFF. CDR3 bases: TGCGCCAGCAGCGAAGATTTGTTCGCTGAAGCTTTCTTT. Drawing the rest from reference TRBV5-1 and TRBJ1-1, the complete variable domain is KAGVTQTPRYLIKTRGQQVTLSCSPISGHRSVSWYQQTPGQGLQFLFEYFSETQRNKGNFPGRFSGRQFSNSRSEMNVSTLELGDSALYLCASSEDLFAEAFFGQGTRLTVV.

There are a few counts of this clonotype. J is TRBJ2-7 and V is TRBV6-5, with D possibly TRBD2 on 6 matching bases. Trimming cost V 2 bases and J 6 bases, with 20 bases left between them. Looked up from germline, CDR1 is MNHEY and CDR2 is SVGAGI. The CDR3 has 16 residues. CDR3 amino acids: CASSYIWGIRGGEQYF. The CDR3 DNA sequence: TGTGCCAGCAGTTACATATGGGGGATAAGGGGAGGCGAGCAGTACTTC.

V is TRBV6-5 and J is TRBJ2-7; the match to TRBD1 covers 9 bases. The CDR3 has 15 residues. From germline, CDR1 is MNHEY and CDR2 SVGAGI. With V trimmed by 6 bases and J by 5 bases, 11 bases remained unmatched. The CDR3 DNA sequence: TGTGCCAGCAGCCTCGTCGGGACAGGGAACAACGAGCAGTACTTC. This sequence encodes CASSLVGTGNNEQYF.

This clonotype was counted a few times. The rearrangement links TRBV2 to TRBJ2-2; TRBD2 might be the D (5 bases). CDR3 length: 19 residues. The V gene's germline CDR1 is SNHLY and CDR2 FYNNEI. Trimming left V 2 bases short and J 0 bases short, with 19 bases between. This CDR3 is CASSERSTISGSNTGELFF. The CDR3 DNA reads as TGTGCCAGCAGTGAAAGGTCTACTATAAGCGGTTCGAACACCGGGGAGCTGTTTTTT. The full variable domain, its missing parts supplied by reference TRBV2 and TRBJ2-2, is EPEVTQTPSHQVTQMGQEVILRCVPISNHLYFYWYRQILGQKVEFLVSFYNNEISEKSEIFDDQFSVERPDGSNFTLKIRSTKLEDSAMYFCASSERSTISGSNTGELFFGEGSRLTVL.

The sample holds many counts of this clonotype. The chain carries TRBV12-3 or TRBV12-4 and TRBJ1-4; D gene unclear. The length of the CDR3 is 12 residues. The V gene lost 3 bases and the J gene lost 5 bases, with 4 bases spanning the gap. The CDR3 coding sequence is TGTGCCAGCAGTTTTGGGAATGAAAAACTGTTTTTT. Its protein product is CASSFGNEKLFF.

CDR3 DNA: TGTGCCAGCAGACCTAGCGGGCGGCCCTCTGGGGTGCAGTACTTC. It encodes CASRPSGRPSGVQYF. The chain recombines TRBV12-3 or TRBV12-4 with TRBJ2-7; 8 bases align to TRBD2. The CDR3 runs 15 residues. Losses at the gene ends were 6 bases for V and 9 bases for J; bases not matched to a gene: 16.

The chain joins TRBV24-1 to TRBJ2-2; tentatively, D is TRBD1 (6 bases). The CDR3 runs 13 residues. With 6 bases removed from V and 4 bases from J, the gap between germline ends came to 8 bases. Germline assignment: CDR1 KGHDR and CDR2 SFDVKD. Written as DNA, the CDR3 is TGTGCCACCAGTACAGGGAGCACCGGGGAGCTGTTTTTT. Translation: CATSTGSTGELFF.

The chain couples TRBV4-2 to TRBJ2-5; 7 bases are a match to TRBD1. Germline V gene lookup returns CDR1 LGHNA and CDR2 YNFKEQ. Trimming took 1 base from V and 5 from J; bases not matched to a gene: 13. This CDR3 has 17 amino acids. CDR3 protein: CASSQGGTEGDKETQYF. CDR3 nucleotides: TGTGCCAGCAGCCAAGGAGGGACAGAGGGTGACAAGGAGACCCAGTACTTC.

V gene TRBV12-5 combines with J gene TRBJ1-1; D call uncertain. Germline values: CDR1 LGHNT, CDR2 FRNRAP. The V gene lost 0 bases and the J gene lost 2 bases, with 16 bases spanning the gap. The CDR3 loop spans 17 amino acids. This CDR3 is CASGLVNVRGENTEAFF. DNA of the CDR3: TGTGCTAGTGGTTTGGTAAACGTGAGAGGCGAAAACACTGAAGCTTTCTTT.